The entry below describes one T cell receptor (beta chain). Assay used: immunoSEQ multiplex PCR; TCRdb lists only in-frame clones, some missing. This table holds hundreds of thousands of clones, 73% found once. The data were taken from a study of shared clonotypes between healthy human individuals. This CDR3 contains 15 residues. Germline V CDR1 and CDR2: SNHLY, FYNNEI. V was clipped by 1 base and J by 3 bases, with 10 bases between them. The specimen sequenced was memory CD4+ T cells sorted from blood. Subset denoted: CD45RA-negative fraction. The chain carries TRBV2 and TRBJ1-5; D is unresolved. The receptor was derived from a woman aged 30 to 39 in good health. The CDR3 loop reads CASSEESVINQPQHF. CDR3 coding DNA: TGTGCCAGCAGTGAAGAGTCTGTGATCAATCAGCCCCAGCATTTT.